Listed here are 15 T cell receptor beta chains from one sample, sequenced in a study of chemoradiotherapy in HPV16-positive cancers. Generated by immunoSEQ multiplex PCR, the TCRdb table keeps only in-frame clones and is missing some. The sample lists approximately 3,200 clones; 80% to 95% were seen once. Specimen: tumor tissue, collected from a patient who underwent chemoradiotherapy. The receptors here all came from a human donor with HPV-associated anogenital cancer.

V and J are TRBV7-6 and TRBJ2-7, with unresolved D. V lost 4 bases to trimming and J lost 3 bases, with 7 bases between them. CDR3 size: 12 residues. The germline CDR1 and CDR2 sequences are SGHVS and FNYEAQ. CDR3 protein: CASSSTNYEQYF. The CDR3 bases are TGTGCCAGCAGCTCGACCAACTACGAGCAGTACTTC. The full variable domain, in which reference TRBV7-6 and TRBJ2-7 provide the parts outside the CDR3, is GAGVSQSPRYKVTKRGQDVALRCDPISGHVSLYWYRQALGQGPEFLTYFNYEAQQDKSGLPNDRFSAERPEGSISTLTIQRTEQRDSAMYRCASSSTNYEQYFGPGTRLTVT.

V is TRBV11-2 and J is TRBJ2-2; tentatively, D is TRBD1 (5 bases). Trimming stripped 3 bases from V and 2 bases from J, with 7 bases between. Looked up from germline, CDR1 is SGHAT and CDR2 is FQNNGV. The CDR3 totals 14 residues. The DNA for the CDR3 is TGTGCCAGCAGCTTCCAGGGAAACACCGGGGAGCTGTTTTTT. Translation: CASSFQGNTGELFF. Using reference TRBV11-2 and TRBJ2-2 for the parts outside the CDR3, the full variable domain is EAGVAQSPRYKIIEKRQSVAFWCNPISGHATLYWYQQILGQGPKLLIQFQNNGVVDDSQLPKDRFSAERLKGVDSTLKIQPAKLEDSAVYLCASSFQGNTGELFFGEGSRLTVL.

The rearrangement uses TRBV18 and TRBJ2-1; weak D call: TRBD2 (6 bases). The CDR3 has 16 amino acids. V lost 3 bases and J lost 0, with 12 bases in between. Germline V gene lookup returns CDR1 KGHSH and CDR2 LQKENI. CDR3 in DNA: TGTGCCAGCTCACCCCTTAGCGGAAGCTCCTACAATGAGCAGTTCTTC. It encodes CASSPLSGSSYNEQFF.

The CDR3 region is CASSIARGGDTQYF. DNA for the CDR3: TGTGCCAGTAGTATAGCCCGCGGGGGGGATACGCAGTATTTT. V is TRBV19 and J is TRBJ2-3, with TRBD2 matching over 8 bases. The CDR3 runs 14 residues. Germline V CDR1 and CDR2: LNHDA, SQIVND (reference sequence). V was clipped by 1 base and J by 6 bases; unmatched bases: 3.

V and J are TRBV6-1 and TRBJ1-5; possible D gene TRBD1, 5 bases. V shed 3 bases and J shed 7 bases, with 13 bases lying between them. Germline-derived CDR1 and CDR2 are MNHNS and SASEGT. CDR3 length: 14 residues. The DNA of the CDR3 is TGTGCCAGCAGTGACTCCGGGACTAGGCAGCCCCAGCATTTT. It is translated as CASSDSGTRQPQHF.

The count of this clone is one. CDR3 amino acids: CASSLGVVGAGRPDTQYF. The CDR3 coding sequence is TGTGCCAGCAGCTTGGGAGTAGTCGGGGCCGGGCGTCCAGATACGCAGTATTTT. J is TRBJ2-3 and V is TRBV7-2; D tentatively fits TRBD1 or TRBD2 (5 bases each). The CDR3 runs to 18 residues. CDR1 is SGHTA and CDR2 is FQGNSA in the germline V gene. Trimming cost V 3 bases and J 4 bases, with 23 bases left between them. Full variable domain (remainder filled in from reference TRBV7-2 and TRBJ2-3): GAGVSQSPSNKVTEKGKDVELRCDPISGHTALYWYRQSLGQGLEFLIYFQGNSAPDKSGLPSDRFSAERTGGSVSTLTIQRTQQEDSAVYLCASSLGVVGAGRPDTQYFGPGTRLTVL.

The chain combines TRBV28 with TRBJ2-7; 9 bases are shared with TRBD1. Germline CDR1 and CDR2: MDHEN and SYDVKM. V lost 9 bases and J lost 2; bases outside the gene matches: 5. This CDR3 region has 13 residues. CDR3 loop: CASGGQGAYEQYF. The CDR3 nucleotides are TGTGCCAGTGGGGGACAGGGCGCCTACGAGCAGTACTTC.

This clone appeared a single time. V is TRBV7-2 and J is TRBJ1-1; D ambiguous. The CDR3 totals 12 residues. Trimming stripped 5 bases from V and 11 bases from J, with 15 bases between. Germline values: CDR1 SGHTA, CDR2 FQGNSA. The CDR3 nucleotides are TGTGCCAGCAGCAATCTTAGGTATGGGGCTTTCTTT. Protein sequence: CASSNLRYGAFF.

The chain is built from TRBV29-1 and TRBJ1-4; possible D gene TRBD1, 5 bases. V lost 4 bases and J lost 3, with 12 bases in between. Germline lookup yields CDR1 SQVTM and CDR2 ANQGSEA. The CDR3 length is 14 residues. CDR3 in DNA: TGCAGCGTTGCTCAGGACACATCTAATGAAAAACTGTTTTTT. This translates into CSVAQDTSNEKLFF.

The chain is built from TRBV18 and TRBJ2-2, with TRBD1 matching over 9 bases. V lost 3 bases and J lost 7; bases outside the gene matches: 9. The CDR3 covers 16 residues. Germline CDR1 reads KGHSH; CDR2 reads LQKENI. CDR3 sequence: CASSPHPGQGVGELFF. CDR3 DNA: TGTGCCAGCTCACCGCACCCGGGACAGGGAGTCGGGGAGCTGTTTTTT.

CDR3 protein: CASSLGTMNTEAFF. As DNA, the CDR3 is TGTGCCAGCAGCTTGGGGACGATGAACACTGAAGCTTTCTTT. This chain links TRBV5-4 with TRBJ1-1; D is unresolved. The CDR3 extends over 14 amino acids. Trimming removed 0 bases at V and 0 bases at J, with 6 bases between. Germline assignment: CDR1 SGHNT and CDR2 YYREEE (reference sequence).

This clone has a single count. The V gene is TRBV14, the J gene TRBJ1-1, with TRBD1 matching over 9 bases. The length of the CDR3 is 18 residues. V was clipped by 4 bases and J by 0 bases; unmatched bases: 12. Per the germline V gene, CDR1 is SGHDN and CDR2 is FVKESK. This CDR3 reads CASSPIPGQGRMNTEAFF. As DNA, the CDR3 is TGTGCCAGCAGCCCTATCCCGGGACAGGGCCGGATGAACACTGAAGCTTTCTTT. The entire variable domain, with the rest obtained from reference TRBV14 and TRBJ1-1, is as follows: EAGVTQFPSHSVIEKGQTVTLRCDPISGHDNLYWYRRVMGKEIKFLLHFVKESKQDESGMPNNRFLAERTGGTYSTLKVQPAELEDSGVYFCASSPIPGQGRMNTEAFFGQGTRLTVV.

This sequence joins TRBV9 and TRBJ2-1; D remains unclear. The CDR3 covers 12 residues. The germline gives CDR1 SGDLS, CDR2 YYNGEE. Trimming left V 3 bases short and J 4 bases short, with 5 bases between. The CDR3 region is CASSDGYNEQFF. The CDR3 bases are TGTGCCAGCAGCGACGGATACAATGAGCAGTTCTTC. The full variable domain, with the rest looked up from reference TRBV9 and TRBJ2-1, is DSGVTQTPKHLITATGQRVTLRCSPRSGDLSVYWYQQSLDQGLQFLIQYYNGEERAKGNILERFSAQQFPDLHSELNLSSLELGDSALYFCASSDGYNEQFFGPGTRLTVL.

The V gene is TRBV6-4, the J gene TRBJ2-1, with 14 bases identical to TRBD2. Germline CDR1 and CDR2: MRHNA and SNTAGT. The CDR3 sequence is 15 residues long. V was clipped by 3 bases and J by 9 bases; unmatched bases: 4. For the CDR3, the DNA is TGTGCCAGCAGTGAGCGACTAGCGGGGGGGTTTGAGCAGTTCTTC. This encodes CASSERLAGGFEQFF.

The chain has TRBV7-2 and TRBJ2-4; the D gene is possibly TRBD2 (5 bases). This CDR3 comprises 15 residues. V lost 2 bases, J lost 8 bases, and 16 bases lay in between. CDR1 is SGHTA and CDR2 is FQGNSA in the germline V gene. CDR3 nucleotides: TGTGCCAGCAGCTTATTAGGACTCACCTCTGACATTCAGTACTTC. This translates into CASSLLGLTSDIQYF.